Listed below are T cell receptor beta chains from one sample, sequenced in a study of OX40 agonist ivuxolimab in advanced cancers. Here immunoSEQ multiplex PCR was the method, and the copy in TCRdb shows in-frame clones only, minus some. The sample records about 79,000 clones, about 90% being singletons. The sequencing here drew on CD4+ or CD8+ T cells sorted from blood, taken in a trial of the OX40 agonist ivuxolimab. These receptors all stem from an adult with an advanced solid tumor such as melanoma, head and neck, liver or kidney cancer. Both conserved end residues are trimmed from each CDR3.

cdr3_aa: ASSHNPGASGNTIY; v_call: TRBV5-1; j_call: TRBJ1-3
cdr3_aa: ASSATNYPGQGYT; v_call: TRBV9; j_call: TRBJ1-2
cdr3_aa: ASRAAWSGGPNNEQF; v_call: TRBV19; j_call: TRBJ2-1
cdr3_aa: ASSSRYTSEQF; v_call: TRBV27; j_call: TRBJ2-1
cdr3_aa: ASSVGLAGIGQQETQY; v_call: TRBV9; j_call: TRBJ2-5
cdr3_aa: ASSEVVVLNTEAF; v_call: TRBV2; j_call: TRBJ1-1
cdr3_aa: ASSQDIAGHYGYT; v_call: TRBV4-1; j_call: TRBJ1-2
cdr3_aa: ASALHGAYNEQF; v_call: TRBV10-2; j_call: TRBJ2-1
cdr3_aa: ASSLLAGWTPYEQY; v_call: TRBV27; j_call: TRBJ2-7
cdr3_aa: ASSVARNTEAF; v_call: TRBV6-4; j_call: TRBJ1-1
cdr3_aa: ASSLLRGRLAGELF; v_call: TRBV5-1; j_call: TRBJ2-2
cdr3_aa: ASRAPGQIWPQH; v_call: TRBV27; j_call: TRBJ1-5
cdr3_aa: ASRMTSGTPEQF; v_call: TRBV6-5; j_call: TRBJ2-1
cdr3_aa: ASSFGLAGPRGTGELF; v_call: TRBV5-4; j_call: TRBJ2-2
cdr3_aa: ASSESKVYEQY; v_call: TRBV10-1; j_call: TRBJ2-7
cdr3_aa: AWRTGTGGYQPQH; v_call: TRBV30; j_call: TRBJ1-5
cdr3_aa: ASSEEGLNTGELF; v_call: TRBV2; j_call: TRBJ2-2
cdr3_aa: ASSLQGAVVNTEAF; v_call: TRBV5-1; j_call: TRBJ1-1
cdr3_aa: ATSPGTGSHNEQF; v_call: TRBV10-3; j_call: TRBJ2-1
cdr3_aa: ASSLPSVQQRTDTQY; v_call: TRBV5-5; j_call: TRBJ2-3
cdr3_aa: ATRARARDTQY; v_call: TRBV28; j_call: TRBJ2-3
cdr3_aa: ASSYSGPKGYEQY; v_call: TRBV6-5; j_call: TRBJ2-7
cdr3_aa: ASSYSGFTDTQY; v_call: TRBV18; j_call: TRBJ2-3
cdr3_aa: ASSLPREFEQF; v_call: TRBV28; j_call: TRBJ2-1
cdr3_aa: ASSERTGGLGYT; v_call: TRBV6-1; j_call: TRBJ1-2
cdr3_aa: ASSAASGRTYEQY; v_call: TRBV9; j_call: TRBJ2-7
cdr3_aa: ASSRIHYEQY; v_call: TRBV18; j_call: TRBJ2-7
cdr3_aa: ASSSWTGTEQY; v_call: TRBV27; j_call: TRBJ2-7
cdr3_aa: ASSPPDREGTEAF; v_call: TRBV6-5; j_call: TRBJ1-1
cdr3_aa: ASSMASGNTGELF; v_call: TRBV25-1; j_call: TRBJ2-2
cdr3_aa: ASSSSGRYEQY; v_call: TRBV28; j_call: TRBJ2-7
cdr3_aa: SVEVGSGQETQY; v_call: TRBV29-1; j_call: TRBJ2-5
cdr3_aa: ASSATGNNEQF; v_call: TRBV2; j_call: TRBJ2-1
cdr3_aa: ASSREGTGWTDTQY; v_call: TRBV5-1; j_call: TRBJ2-3
cdr3_aa: ASSLKGASSTGELF; v_call: TRBV5-5; j_call: TRBJ2-2
cdr3_aa: ASSSGLVTDTQY; v_call: TRBV11-2; j_call: TRBJ2-3
cdr3_aa: ASTRTGNNSPLH; v_call: TRBV6-1; j_call: TRBJ1-6
cdr3_aa: ASSQPLSYNEQF; v_call: TRBV4-2; j_call: TRBJ2-1
cdr3_aa: ASRKGARLGTDTQY; v_call: TRBV27; j_call: TRBJ2-3
cdr3_aa: ASSVLLAKNIQY; v_call: TRBV7-2; j_call: TRBJ2-4
cdr3_aa: ASSSYDRGGRAF; v_call: TRBV5-1; j_call: TRBJ1-1
cdr3_aa: ASLPPYDRDYLPVQPQH; v_call: TRBV6-7; j_call: TRBJ1-5
cdr3_aa: ASNLKLTGTYNEQF; v_call: TRBV5-1; j_call: TRBJ2-1
cdr3_aa: ASSLGGSWDTQY; v_call: TRBV7-3; j_call: TRBJ2-3
cdr3_aa: ASSPGLPAGTQY; v_call: TRBV11-2; j_call: TRBJ2-3
cdr3_aa: ASSEQPQPQH; v_call: TRBV2; j_call: TRBJ1-5
cdr3_aa: ASRPGGTNEKLF; v_call: TRBV28; j_call: TRBJ1-4
cdr3_aa: ASSPGTGPQH; v_call: TRBV7-9; j_call: TRBJ1-5
cdr3_aa: ASSRDSQPQH; v_call: TRBV2; j_call: TRBJ1-5
cdr3_aa: SVQRGGGYEQY; v_call: TRBV29-1; j_call: TRBJ2-7
cdr3_aa: SAGLPATQY; v_call: TRBV20-1; j_call: TRBJ2-5
cdr3_aa: ASSLMAGGPTDTQY; v_call: TRBV11-2; j_call: TRBJ2-3
cdr3_aa: ASSVVSGADTQY; v_call: TRBV9; j_call: TRBJ2-3
cdr3_aa: ASSYSSGRAQPQH; v_call: TRBV6-5; j_call: TRBJ1-5
cdr3_aa: ATSRSALRQEQY; v_call: TRBV15; j_call: TRBJ2-7
cdr3_aa: ASSLLAGSNTGELF; v_call: TRBV5-1; j_call: TRBJ2-2
cdr3_aa: AWGEGNYGYT; v_call: TRBV30; j_call: TRBJ1-2
cdr3_aa: ATRVGRFGDTQY; v_call: TRBV28; j_call: TRBJ2-3
cdr3_aa: ASRRAASYEQY; v_call: TRBV19; j_call: TRBJ2-7
cdr3_aa: ASSLPNTDTQY; v_call: TRBV28; j_call: TRBJ2-3